These T cell receptor beta chains were read from a single sample in a study of human T cells and chemical hapten exposure. TCRdb re-called the reads with MiXCR, one entry per CDR3 protein. This repertoire shows roughly 120,000 distinct CDR3 sequences, over 7.5% found once; its top ten account for approximately 1.5%. What was sequenced was whole blood. These receptors were taken from a human donor in good health. Some clones in this sample may be carry-over from other donors' samples. The CDR3 runs from the conserved cysteine through the conserved F or W. The D gene is left open where the match is weak. Clone sizes are given selectively: once, few, many, or a class where the clone is expanded.

clone size	D gene	J gene	V gene	CDR3 protein	CDR3 DNA
many	-	TRBJ2-1	TRBV6-1	CASSERMTVGYNEQFF	TGTGCCAGCAGTGAACGTATGACAGTGGGGTACAATGAGCAGTTCTTC
-	-	TRBJ1-6	TRBV7-8	CASSPRWDTNNSPLLF	TGTGCCAGCAGCCCACGGTGGGACACCAATAATTCACCCCTCCTCTTT
many	TRBD2	TRBJ2-1	TRBV10-3	CAIRLAGGQFGNEQFF	TGTGCCATCCGGCTAGCGGGGGGGCAGTTTGGCAATGAGCAGTTCTTC
-	-	TRBJ1-2	TRBV6-2/TRBV6-3	CASLDRGKSYGYTF	TGTGCCAGCTTGGATAGGGGAAAATCCTATGGCTACACCTTC
many	-	TRBJ1-2	TRBV29-1	CSVEEGGSSYGYTF	TGCAGCGTTGAAGAAGGCGGGTCATCGTATGGCTACACCTTC
many	TRBD2	TRBJ2-1	TRBV29-1	CSVDAGTSYNEQFF	TGCAGCGTTGACGCCGGGACTAGCTACAATGAGCAGTTCTTC
many	TRBD1	TRBJ1-1	TRBV5-4	CASSKKTGFTTEAFF	TGTGCCAGCAGCAAAAAGACAGGGTTTACCACTGAAGCTTTCTTT
-	-	TRBJ1-2	TRBV9	CASSPSADSYYGYTF	TGTGCCAGCAGCCCCTCAGCGGACAGCTACTATGGCTACACCTTC
-	TRBD2	TRBJ2-7	TRBV20-1	CSAGKAGVRNEQYF	TGCAGTGCTGGGAAAGCGGGAGTTCGGAACGAGCAGTACTTC
few	TRBD1	TRBJ2-7	TRBV6-1	CASSRTGYEQYF	TGTGCCAGCAGTCGGACAGGCTACGAGCAGTACTTC
-	TRBD1	TRBJ2-5	TRBV28	CASISGGQGYQETQYF	TGTGCCAGCATTTCGGGGGGACAGGGGTACCAAGAGACCCAGTACTTC
-	-	TRBJ2-1	TRBV6-5	CASSYADRPNEQFF	TGTGCCAGCAGTTACGCCGACCGGCCGAATGAGCAGTTCTTC
-	TRBD1	TRBJ1-2	TRBV6-6	CAGQGNYGYTF	TGTGCCGGACAGGGCAACTATGGCTACACCTTC
-	TRBD1	TRBJ2-3	TRBV6-1	CASSLGVGQGGDTQYF	TGTGCCAGCAGTCTCGGAGTGGGACAGGGAGGGGATACGCAGTATTTT
many	-	TRBJ2-2	TRBV28	CASRLGTGELFF	TGTGCCAGCAGGTTGGGGACCGGGGAGCTGTTTTTT
few	TRBD1	TRBJ2-2	TRBV3-1	CASSQGQGGTGELFF	TGTGCCAGCAGCCAGGGACAGGGAGGGACCGGGGAGCTGTTTTTT
-	TRBD1	TRBJ2-7	TRBV12-3/TRBV12-4	CASSSPGGGYEQYF	TGTGCCAGCAGTTCCCCAGGGGGCGGGTACGAGCAGTACTTC
many	-	TRBJ1-5	TRBV3-1	CASSQVPYSNQPQHF	TGTGCCAGCAGCCAAGTGCCGTATAGCAATCAGCCCCAGCATTTT
-	-	TRBJ2-3	TRBV5-1	CASSLVGAGRTDTQYF	TGCGCCAGCAGCTTGGTCGGGGCGGGCCGCACAGATACGCAGTATTTT
many	TRBD1	TRBJ1-1	TRBV9	CASSVATGARGRVTEAFF	TGTGCCAGCAGCGTAGCAACAGGGGCTAGGGGACGTGTCACTGAAGCTTTCTTT
many	-	TRBJ1-5	TRBV7-9	CASSLGTGNQPQHF	TGTGCCAGCAGCTTAGGTACAGGGAATCAGCCCCAGCATTTT
few	TRBD2	TRBJ2-1	TRBV7-2	CASSLGPSGRSSYNEQFF	TGTGCCAGCAGCTTAGGCCCTAGCGGGAGGTCTTCCTACAATGAGCAGTTCTTC
many	TRBD2	TRBJ2-1	TRBV3-1	CASSLTSGPNNEQFF	TGTGCCAGCAGTCTGACTAGCGGACCAAACAATGAGCAGTTCTTC
many	-	TRBJ2-1	TRBV5-1	CASRGTGANEQFF	TGCGCCAGCCGGGGGACGGGGGCAAATGAGCAGTTCTTC
many	TRBD1	TRBJ2-7	TRBV6-2/TRBV6-3	CASEGMAGGIHEQYF	TGTGCCAGCGAGGGCATGGCAGGGGGTATCCACGAGCAGTACTTC
many	TRBD1	TRBJ1-5	TRBV6-2/TRBV6-3	CASSYGQEYQPQHF	TGTGCCAGCAGTTACGGACAGGAATATCAGCCCCAGCATTTT
-	TRBD1	TRBJ1-2	TRBV6-1	CASSERFSTGSGYTF	TGTGCCAGCAGTGAAAGATTCTCGACAGGGTCTGGCTACACCTTC
-	-	TRBJ2-4	TRBV10-3	CAISDSGVTDIQYF	TGTGCCATCAGTGATTCGGGGGTTACGGACATTCAGTACTTC